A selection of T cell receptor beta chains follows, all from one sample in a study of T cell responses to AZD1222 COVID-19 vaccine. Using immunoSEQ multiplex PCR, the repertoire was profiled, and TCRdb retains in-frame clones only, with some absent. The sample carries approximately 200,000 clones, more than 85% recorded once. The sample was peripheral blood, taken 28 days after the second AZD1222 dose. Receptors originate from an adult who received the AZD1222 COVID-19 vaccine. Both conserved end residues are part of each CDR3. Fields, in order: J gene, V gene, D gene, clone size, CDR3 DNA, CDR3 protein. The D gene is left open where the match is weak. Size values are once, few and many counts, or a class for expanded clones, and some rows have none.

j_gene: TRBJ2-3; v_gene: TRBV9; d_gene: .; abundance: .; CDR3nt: TGTGCCAGCAGCCTCACAGATACGCAGTATTTT; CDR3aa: CASSLTDTQYF
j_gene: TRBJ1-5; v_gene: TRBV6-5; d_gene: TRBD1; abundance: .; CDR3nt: TGTGCCAGCAGCAGGGGGGGGTCTAGCAATCAGCCCCAGCATTTT; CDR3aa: CASSRGGSSNQPQHF
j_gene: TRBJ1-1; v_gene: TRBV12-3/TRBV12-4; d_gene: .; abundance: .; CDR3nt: TGTGCCAGCAGTTTAAACGCTGAAGCTTTCTTT; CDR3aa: CASSLNAEAFF
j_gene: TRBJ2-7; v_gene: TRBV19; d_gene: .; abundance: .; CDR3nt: TGTGCCAGTAGTCGGCAGGGACCCTCCGCTGGGGAGCAGTACTTC; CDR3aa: CASSRQGPSAGEQYF
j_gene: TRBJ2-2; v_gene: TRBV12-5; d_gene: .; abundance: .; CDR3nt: TGTGCTAGTGGTTTGGTCGGAGACACCGGGGAGCTGTTTTTT; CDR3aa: CASGLVGDTGELFF
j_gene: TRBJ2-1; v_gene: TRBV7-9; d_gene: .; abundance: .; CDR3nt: TGTGCCAGCAGCTCTGGATGGGGCAATGAGCAGTTCTTC; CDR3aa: CASSSGWGNEQFF
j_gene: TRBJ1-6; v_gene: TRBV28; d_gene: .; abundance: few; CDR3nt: TGTGCCGGAGGGGGGAGCTCCTATAATTCACCCCTCCACTTT; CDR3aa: CAGGGSSYNSPLHF
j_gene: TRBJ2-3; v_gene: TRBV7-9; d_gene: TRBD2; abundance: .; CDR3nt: TGTGCCAGCAGCTTAGCCAGCGGGAGGGCCACAGATACGCAGTATTTT; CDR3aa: CASSLASGRATDTQYF
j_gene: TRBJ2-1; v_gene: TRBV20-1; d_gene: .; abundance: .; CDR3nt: TGCAGTACCCGTTGGGGGGAGCAGTTCTTC; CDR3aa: CSTRWGEQFF
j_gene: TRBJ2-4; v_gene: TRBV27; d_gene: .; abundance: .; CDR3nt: TGTGCCAGCAGTTCGGCCGGAAACATTCAGTACTTC; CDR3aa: CASSSAGNIQYF
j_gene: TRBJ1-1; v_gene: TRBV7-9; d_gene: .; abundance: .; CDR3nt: TGTGCCAGCAGCTTAGATCGGAATTGGATAGCAGCTTTCTTT; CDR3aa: CASSLDRNWIAAFF
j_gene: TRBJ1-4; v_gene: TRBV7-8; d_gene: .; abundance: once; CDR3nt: TGTGCCAGCAGCTTAGGGACAGTTGAAAAACTGTTTTTT; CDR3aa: CASSLGTVEKLFF
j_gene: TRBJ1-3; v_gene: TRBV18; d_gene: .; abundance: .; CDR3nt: TGTGCCAGCTCACCGTCGGTAGGGTTCGGGAACACCATATATTTT; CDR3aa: CASSPSVGFGNTIYF
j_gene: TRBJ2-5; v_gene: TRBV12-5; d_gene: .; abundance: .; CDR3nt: TGTGCTAGTGGTTTGGCCAGGGACTTC; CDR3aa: CASGLARDF
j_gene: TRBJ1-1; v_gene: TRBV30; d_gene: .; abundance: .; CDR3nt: TGTGCCTGGAGTGCTCATGGTGGGGGGACTGAAGCTTTCTTT; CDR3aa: CAWSAHGGGTEAFF
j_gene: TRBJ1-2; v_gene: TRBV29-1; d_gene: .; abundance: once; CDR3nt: TGCAGCGTTGACGTCCATGGCTACACCTTC; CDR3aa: CSVDVHGYTF
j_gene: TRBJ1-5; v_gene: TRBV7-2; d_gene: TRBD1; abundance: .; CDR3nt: TGTGCCAGCAGCTCCCCAAGGGGACAGGGAATAGGGGCGAGTCAGCCCCAGCATTTT; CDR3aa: CASSSPRGQGIGASQPQHF
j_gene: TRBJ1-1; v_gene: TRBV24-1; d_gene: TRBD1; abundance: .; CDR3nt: TGTGCCACCAGTGTTGGGACAGCAAGAGGCGCTTTCTTT; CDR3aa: CATSVGTARGAFF
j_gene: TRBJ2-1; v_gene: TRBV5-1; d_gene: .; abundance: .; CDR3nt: TGCGCCAGCAGCTTGGTGCGGGACGGGACCTACAATGAGCAGTTCTTC; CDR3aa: CASSLVRDGTYNEQFF
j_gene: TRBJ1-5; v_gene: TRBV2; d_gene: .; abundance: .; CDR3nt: TGTGCCAGCAGGTTGAATCAGCCCCAGCATTTT; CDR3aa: CASRLNQPQHF
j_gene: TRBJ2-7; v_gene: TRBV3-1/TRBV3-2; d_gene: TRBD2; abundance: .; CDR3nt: TGTGCCAGCAGCCAGAGTAGCGGGTTCTCCGAGCAGTACTTC; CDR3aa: CASSQSSGFSEQYF
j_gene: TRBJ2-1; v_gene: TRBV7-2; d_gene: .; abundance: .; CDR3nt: TGTGCCAGCAGCTTAGATGCCAGCTACAATGAGCAGTTCTTC; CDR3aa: CASSLDASYNEQFF
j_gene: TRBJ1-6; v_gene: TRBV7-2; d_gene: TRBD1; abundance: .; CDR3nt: TGTGCCAGCAGCCCCCAGCGGACAGGGTCCTCCCTCCACTTT; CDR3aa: CASSPQRTGSSLHF
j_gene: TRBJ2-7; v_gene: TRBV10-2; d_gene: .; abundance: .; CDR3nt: TGCGCCAGCAGCCCCGACCGGACAGCCTTCTACGAGCAGTACTTC; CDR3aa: CASSPDRTAFYEQYF
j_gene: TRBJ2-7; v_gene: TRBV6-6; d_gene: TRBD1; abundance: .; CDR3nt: TGTGCCAGCAACCGGGACAGGCGGGGCGAGCAGTACTTC; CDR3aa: CASNRDRRGEQYF
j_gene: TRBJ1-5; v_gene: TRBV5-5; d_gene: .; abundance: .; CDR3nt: TGTGCCAGCAGCTTGGCAGGGGCCGGTCAGCCCCAGCATTTT; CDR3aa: CASSLAGAGQPQHF
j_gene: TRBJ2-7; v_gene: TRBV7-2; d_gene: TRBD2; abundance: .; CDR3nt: TGTGCCAGCAGCTTAGCGGTGCCCGGGACTAGCGGGTCCTTAGAGCTGTACTTC; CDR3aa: CASSLAVPGTSGSLELYF
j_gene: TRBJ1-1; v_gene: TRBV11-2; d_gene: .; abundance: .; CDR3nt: TGTGCCAGCGGGGGTATCATGAACACTGAAGCTTTCTTT; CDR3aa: CASGGIMNTEAFF